This is a list of T cell receptor beta chains from one sample in a study of PD-1 blockade in classical Hodgkin lymphoma. Measured with immunoSEQ multiplex PCR; TCRdb has only the in-frame clones, and not every one. The sample shows about 40,000 clones, about 90% of them seen only once. The sample in question was peripheral blood mononuclear cells (PBMCs), obtained at baseline. The receptors stem from a human donor with classical Hodgkin lymphoma. CDR3s include the opening cysteine and the closing phenylalanine or tryptophan. The D gene is left open where the match is weak.

d_gene | v_gene | CDR3aa
. | TRBV11-2 | CASSLLPDTEAFF
. | TRBV6-6 | CASSETLSTDTQYF
TRBD2 | TRBV5-1 | CASSLGQGGDTQYF
. | TRBV7-2 | CASSPVGGNEQFF
. | TRBV6-7 | CASSYPGEGKLFF
. | TRBV9 | CASSVPGPYNEQFF
. | TRBV6-5 | CASSYSRNQPQHF
TRBD1 | TRBV14 | CASSRAGTDFKDGYTF
. | TRBV20-1 | CSVRDAYGYTF
TRBD1 | TRBV7-6 | CASSFTGTGGREDTQYF
. | TRBV6-5 | CASRERSNSPLHF
. | TRBV10-3 | CAISDAGGSYNEQFF
. | TRBV29-1 | CSAAGSGNTIYF
TRBD1 | TRBV6-5 | CASSYSRGRGVGYTF
. | TRBV5-1 | CASSLIENTEAFF
. | TRBV5-4 | CASSGGAFGETQYF
TRBD1 | TRBV27 | CASSLLPGGDYGYTF
. | TRBV29-1 | CSALGDNEQFF
. | TRBV7-2 | CASRSGRGTQYF
. | TRBV28 | CASSLYFSYEQYF
. | TRBV28 | CASSLLAGTRTDTQYF
TRBD1 | TRBV28 | CASSSPTGVDGYTF
. | TRBV6-5 | CASSYGQYMNTEAFF
TRBD1 | TRBV27 | CASSSRDRGYEQYF
. | TRBV27 | CASSFSSGNTIYF
. | TRBV7-3 | CASSLSLGGTYEQYF
. | TRBV19 | CASSMANTQYF
. | TRBV19 | CASSITAPDTKYF
. | TRBV10-3 | CAISDLGEQYF